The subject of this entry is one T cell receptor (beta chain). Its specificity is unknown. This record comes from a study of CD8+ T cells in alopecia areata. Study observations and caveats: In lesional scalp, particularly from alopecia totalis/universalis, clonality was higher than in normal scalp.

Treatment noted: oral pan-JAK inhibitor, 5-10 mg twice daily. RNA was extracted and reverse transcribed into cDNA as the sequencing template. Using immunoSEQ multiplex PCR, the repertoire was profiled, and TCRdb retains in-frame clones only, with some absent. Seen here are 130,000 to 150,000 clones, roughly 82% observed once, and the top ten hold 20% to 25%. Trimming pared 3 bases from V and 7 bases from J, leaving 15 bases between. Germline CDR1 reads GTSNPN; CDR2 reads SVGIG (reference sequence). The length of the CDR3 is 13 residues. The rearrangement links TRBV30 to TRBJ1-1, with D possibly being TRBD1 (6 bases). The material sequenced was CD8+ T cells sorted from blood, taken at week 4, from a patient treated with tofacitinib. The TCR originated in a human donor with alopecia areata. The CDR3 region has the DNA TGTGCCTGGAGCCCAGGGGAGGGGGTTGAAGCTTTCTTT. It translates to CAWSPGEGVEAFF.